This is a list of T cell receptor beta chains from one sample in a study of spatial heterogeneity in lung cancer. TCRdb re-called the 5' RACE reads with MiXCR, one entry per CDR3 protein. Here the sample spans about 38,000 distinct CDR3 sequences, 6% to 8% being singletons. The material sequenced was PBMCs, taken at surgery. These receptors were collected from a male donor with early-stage non-small cell lung cancer. Both conserved end residues are part of each CDR3. D genes are given only for firm matches. Only some rows state a clone size, as once, few, many or a class for expanded clones.

j_call | d_call | v_call | clone_size | cdr3_nt | cdr3_aa
TRBJ2-2 | NA | TRBV24-1 | many | TGTGCCACCAGTGATTTGGAGTCAGGGTCTCGGGAGCTGTTTTTT | CATSDLESGSRELFF
TRBJ2-7 | TRBD2 | TRBV6-1 | few | TGTGCCAGCAGTGAAACAGCGGGGGCCTACGAGCAGTACTTC | CASSETAGAYEQYF
TRBJ2-7 | TRBD2 | TRBV2 | NA | TGTGCCAGCAGTAGGTCCGCGGGGGAGCGCTACGAGCAGTACTTC | CASSRSAGERYEQYF
TRBJ2-7 | NA | TRBV20-1 | NA | TGCAGTGCCCGGTCGGGGCACGAGCAGTACTTC | CSARSGHEQYF
TRBJ2-3 | NA | TRBV6-5 | many | TGTGCCAGCAGTTACGCCGGTTCCAATAGGGGTACGCAGTATTTT | CASSYAGSNRGTQYF
TRBJ1-1 | NA | TRBV10-3 | many | TGTGCCATCAGTGAGTCTGGCAGGGCGGTTGTGAACACTGAAGCTTTCTTT | CAISESGRAVVNTEAFF
TRBJ1-1 | NA | TRBV4-3 | many | TGCGCCAGCAGCCAAGATTTAGGGGGGCTGAACACTGAAGCTTTCTTT | CASSQDLGGLNTEAFF
TRBJ1-1 | NA | TRBV20-1 | NA | TGCAGTGCTAGACGGCCCAGGGGTTCTAACACTGAAGCTTTCTTT | CSARRPRGSNTEAFF
TRBJ1-2 | TRBD1 | TRBV7-2 | many | TGTGCCAGCAGCTTGGACAGGGGAGGGAACTATGGCTACACCTTC | CASSLDRGGNYGYTF
TRBJ2-5 | NA | TRBV18 | many | TGTGCCAGCTCACCTTTGGGGCCCACACCACAAGAGACCCAGTACTTC | CASSPLGPTPQETQYF
TRBJ1-5 | NA | TRBV10-2 | NA | TGCGCCAGCACAGGCAGGGAATATCAGCCCCAGCATTTT | CASTGREYQPQHF
TRBJ2-2 | NA | TRBV7-7 | few | TGTGCTAGCAGCCCGGACACTGGCGGGGAGCTGTTTTTT | CASSPDTGGELFF
TRBJ1-3 | NA | TRBV6-5 | many | TGTGCCAGCAGTTACTCGATAAATGGGGTTGGTGGAAACACCATATATTTT | CASSYSINGVGGNTIYF
TRBJ2-1 | NA | TRBV20-1 | many | TGCAGTGCTAGCAACCGGGACGAGCAGTTCTTC | CSASNRDEQFF
TRBJ2-1 | NA | TRBV12-3/TRBV12-4 | many | TGTGCCAGCAGTTCGGGGGCTCGTGAGCAGTTCTTC | CASSSGAREQFF
TRBJ2-7 | NA | TRBV5-1 | many | TGCGCCAGCAGCTTGGATGGCAGATCCTACGAGCAGTACTTC | CASSLDGRSYEQYF
TRBJ2-3 | NA | TRBV6-5 | NA | TGTGCCAGCAGTTCCGCCGGGTTGGGGGGAGGAACAGATACGCAGTATTTT | CASSSAGLGGGTDTQYF
TRBJ2-2 | TRBD2 | TRBV27 | many | TGTGCCAGCAGCCGACAAGACCTAGCGGGAGTGTCCGGGGAGCTGTTTTTT | CASSRQDLAGVSGELFF
TRBJ2-2 | NA | TRBV27 | few | TGTGCCAGCAGTTTATTGCAGAACACCGGGGAGCTGTTTTTT | CASSLLQNTGELFF
TRBJ2-2 | NA | TRBV9 | many | TGTGCCAGCAGCGTAGCCGGGGCGCGCACCGGGGAGCTGTTTTTT | CASSVAGARTGELFF
TRBJ2-2 | TRBD1 | TRBV12-3/TRBV12-4 | many | TGTGCCAGCAGTACCTCTGGACAGGCGCGGACCGGGGAGCTGTTTTTT | CASSTSGQARTGELFF
TRBJ2-5 | NA | TRBV20-1 | few | TGCAGTGCTAGTGGCGACCAAGAGACCCAGTACTTC | CSASGDQETQYF
TRBJ1-6 | NA | TRBV5-5 | many | TGTGCCAGCAGCTTGACCCCGTCCAAGGGAGATTCACCCCTCCACTTT | CASSLTPSKGDSPLHF
TRBJ2-4 | NA | TRBV5-8 | many | TGTGCCAGCAGGACCATAGCCAAAAACATTCAGTACTTC | CASRTIAKNIQYF
TRBJ2-7 | TRBD2 | TRBV11-1 | many | TGTGCCAGCAGCTCCGGGACTAGCGGGAGGGCCTCCATCTTC | CASSSGTSGRASIF
TRBJ2-5 | NA | TRBV11-3 | few | TGTGCCAGCAGCTCCGGATTTTCGTACCAAGAGACCCAGTACTTC | CASSSGFSYQETQYF
TRBJ1-2 | NA | TRBV6-5 | few | TGTGCCAGCAGTTCCCAGGGACGGGGGCACTATGGCTACACCTTC | CASSSQGRGHYGYTF
TRBJ1-5 | NA | TRBV5-5 | many | TGTGCCAGCAGTCCCACTGCAACAGGGCCGGATCAGCCCCAGCATTTT | CASSPTATGPDQPQHF
TRBJ1-1 | NA | TRBV7-2 | many | TGTGCCAGCAGCTCACAGGGCTTCGCTGAAGCTTTCTTT | CASSSQGFAEAFF
TRBJ1-2 | NA | TRBV7-9 | NA | TGTGCCAGCAGACCTAGTGGGCACGGGGGCGCTGCCTATGGCTACACCTTC | CASRPSGHGGAAYGYTF
TRBJ2-7 | NA | TRBV4-3 | NA | TGCGCCAGCAGCCAAGATCGCGGCTCTTCCTACGAGCAGTACTTC | CASSQDRGSSYEQYF